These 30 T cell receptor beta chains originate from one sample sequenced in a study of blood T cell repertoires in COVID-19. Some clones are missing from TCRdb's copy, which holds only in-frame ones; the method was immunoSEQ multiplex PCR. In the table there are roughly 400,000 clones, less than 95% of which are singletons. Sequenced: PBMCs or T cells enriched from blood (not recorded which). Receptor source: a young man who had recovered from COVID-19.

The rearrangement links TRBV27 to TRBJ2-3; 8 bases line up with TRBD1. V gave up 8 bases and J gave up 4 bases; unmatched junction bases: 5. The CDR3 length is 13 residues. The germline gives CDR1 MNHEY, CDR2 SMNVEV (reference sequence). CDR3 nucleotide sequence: TGTGCCAGCCGCAGGGGGCTAGCAGATACGCAGTATTTT. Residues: CASRRGLADTQYF.

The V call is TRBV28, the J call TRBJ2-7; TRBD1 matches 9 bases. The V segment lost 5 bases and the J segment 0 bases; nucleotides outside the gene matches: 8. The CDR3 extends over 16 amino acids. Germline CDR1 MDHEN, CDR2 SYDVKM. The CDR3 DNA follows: TGTGCCAGCAGTCCGAGGGGGACAGGGAGCTCCTACGAGCAGTACTTC. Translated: CASSPRGTGSSYEQYF. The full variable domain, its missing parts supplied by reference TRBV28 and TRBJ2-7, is DVKVTQSSRYLVKRTGEKVFLECVQDMDHENMFWYRQDPGLGLRLIYFSYDVKMKEKGDIPEGYSVSREKKERFSLILESASTNQTSMYLCASSPRGTGSSYEQYFGPGTRLTVT.

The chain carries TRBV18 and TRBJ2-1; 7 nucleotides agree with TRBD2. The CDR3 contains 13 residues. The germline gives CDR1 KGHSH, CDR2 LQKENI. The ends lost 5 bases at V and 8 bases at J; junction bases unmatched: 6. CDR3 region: CASSAGAGDEQFF. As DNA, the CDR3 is TGTGCCAGCTCAGCGGGAGCCGGCGATGAGCAGTTCTTC. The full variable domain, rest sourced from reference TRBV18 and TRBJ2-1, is NAGVMQNPRHLVRRRGQEARLRCSPMKGHSHVYWYRQLPEEGLKFMVYLQKENIIDESGMPKERFSAEFPKEGPSILRIQQVVRGDSAAYFCASSAGAGDEQFFGPGTRLTVL.

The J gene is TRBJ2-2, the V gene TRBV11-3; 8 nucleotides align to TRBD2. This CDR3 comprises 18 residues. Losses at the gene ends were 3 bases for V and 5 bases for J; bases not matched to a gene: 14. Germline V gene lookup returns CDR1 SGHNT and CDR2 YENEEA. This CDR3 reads CASSFFGGAGGGTGELFF. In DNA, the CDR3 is TGTGCCAGCAGCTTCTTCGGAGGGGCGGGAGGAGGGACCGGGGAGCTGTTTTTT.

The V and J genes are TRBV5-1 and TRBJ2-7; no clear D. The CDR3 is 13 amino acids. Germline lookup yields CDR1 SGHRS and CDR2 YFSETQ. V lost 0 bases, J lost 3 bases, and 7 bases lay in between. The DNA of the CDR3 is TGCGCCAGCAGCTTGGTCCCAAACTACGAGCAGTACTTC. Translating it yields CASSLVPNYEQYF. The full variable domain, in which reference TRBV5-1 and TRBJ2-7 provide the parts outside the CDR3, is KAGVTQTPRYLIKTRGQQVTLSCSPISGHRSVSWYQQTPGQGLQFLFEYFSETQRNKGNFPGRFSGRQFSNSRSEMNVSTLELGDSALYLCASSLVPNYEQYFGPGTRLTVT.

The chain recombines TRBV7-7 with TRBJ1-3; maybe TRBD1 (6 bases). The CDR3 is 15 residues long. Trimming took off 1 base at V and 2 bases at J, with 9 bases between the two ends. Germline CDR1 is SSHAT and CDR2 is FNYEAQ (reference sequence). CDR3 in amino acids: CASSLGKGAGNTIYF. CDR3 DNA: TGTGCCAGCAGCTTAGGCAAGGGGGCTGGAAACACCATATATTTT. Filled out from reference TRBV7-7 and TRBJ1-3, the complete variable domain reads GAGVSQSPRYKVTKRGQDVTLRCDPISSHATLYWYQQALGQGPEFLTYFNYEAQPDKSGLPSDRFSAERPEGSISTLTIQRTEQRDSAMYRCASSLGKGAGNTIYFGEGSWLTVV.

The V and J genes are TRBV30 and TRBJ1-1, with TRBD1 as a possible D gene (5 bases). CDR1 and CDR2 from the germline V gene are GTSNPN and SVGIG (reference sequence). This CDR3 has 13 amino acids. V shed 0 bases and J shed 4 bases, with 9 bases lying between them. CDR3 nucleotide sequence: TGTGCCTGGAGTGTGGGGGGGGGCACTGAAGCTTTCTTT. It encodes CAWSVGGGTEAFF.

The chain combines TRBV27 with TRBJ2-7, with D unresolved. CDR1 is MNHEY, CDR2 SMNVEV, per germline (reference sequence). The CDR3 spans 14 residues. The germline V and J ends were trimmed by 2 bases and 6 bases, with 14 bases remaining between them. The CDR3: CASSLGGLVSEQYF. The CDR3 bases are TGTGCCAGCAGTTTAGGCGGTTTAGTAAGCGAGCAGTACTTC.

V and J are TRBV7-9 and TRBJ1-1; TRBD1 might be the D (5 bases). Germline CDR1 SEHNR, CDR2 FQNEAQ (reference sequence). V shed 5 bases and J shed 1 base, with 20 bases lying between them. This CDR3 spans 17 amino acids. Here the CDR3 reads CASSRQLLTYRNTEAFF. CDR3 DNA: TGTGCCAGCAGCCGACAGCTCCTCACTTATAGGAACACTGAAGCTTTCTTT. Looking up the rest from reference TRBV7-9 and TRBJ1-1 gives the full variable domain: DTGVSQNPRHKITKRGQNVTFRCDPISEHNRLYWYRQTLGQGPEFLTYFQNEAQLEKSRLLSDRFSAERPKGSFSTLEIQRTEQGDSAMYLCASSRQLLTYRNTEAFFGQGTRLTVV.

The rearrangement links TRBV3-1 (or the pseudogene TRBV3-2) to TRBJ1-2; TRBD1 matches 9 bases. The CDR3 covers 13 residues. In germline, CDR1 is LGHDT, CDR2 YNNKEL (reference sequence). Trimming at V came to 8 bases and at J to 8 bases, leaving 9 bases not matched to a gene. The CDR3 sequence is CASQANGQGGYTF. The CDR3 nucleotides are TGTGCCAGCCAAGCCAACGGACAGGGGGGCTACACCTTC.

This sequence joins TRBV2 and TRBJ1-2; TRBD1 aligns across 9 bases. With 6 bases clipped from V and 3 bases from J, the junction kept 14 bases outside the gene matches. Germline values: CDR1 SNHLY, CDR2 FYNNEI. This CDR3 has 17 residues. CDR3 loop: CASRRRTQGALDYGYTF. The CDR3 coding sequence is TGTGCCAGCAGGAGGAGGACACAGGGGGCTCTGGACTATGGCTACACCTTC. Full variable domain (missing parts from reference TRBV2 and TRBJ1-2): EPEVTQTPSHQVTQMGQEVILRCVPISNHLYFYWYRQILGQKVEFLVSFYNNEISEKSEIFDDQFSVERPDGSNFTLKIRSTKLEDSAMYFCASRRRTQGALDYGYTFGSGTRLTVV.

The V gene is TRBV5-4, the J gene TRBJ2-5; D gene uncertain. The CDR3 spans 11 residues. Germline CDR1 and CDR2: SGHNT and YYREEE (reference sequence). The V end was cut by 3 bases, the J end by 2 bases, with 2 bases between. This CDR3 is CASSSQETQYF. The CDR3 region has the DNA TGTGCCAGCAGCTCTCAAGAGACCCAGTACTTC.

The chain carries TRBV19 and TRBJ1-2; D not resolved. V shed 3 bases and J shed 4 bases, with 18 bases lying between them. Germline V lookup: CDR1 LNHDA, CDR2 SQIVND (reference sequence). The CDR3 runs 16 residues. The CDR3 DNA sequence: TGTGCCAGTAGTATTGAAGTGAGGGAAAACGTCTATGGCTACACCTTC. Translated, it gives CASSIEVRENVYGYTF. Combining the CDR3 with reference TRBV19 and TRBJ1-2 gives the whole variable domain DGGITQSPKYLFRKEGQNVTLSCEQNLNHDAMYWYRQDPGQGLRLIYYSQIVNDFQKGDIAEGYSVSREKKESFPLTVTSAQKNPTAFYLCASSIEVRENVYGYTFGSGTRLTVV.

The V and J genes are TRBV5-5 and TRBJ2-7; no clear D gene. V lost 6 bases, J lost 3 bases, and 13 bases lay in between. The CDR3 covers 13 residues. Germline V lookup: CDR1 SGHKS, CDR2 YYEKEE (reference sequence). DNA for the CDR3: TGTGCCAGCACCATCTCCAGAGGCTACGAGCAGTACTTC. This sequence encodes CASTISRGYEQYF.

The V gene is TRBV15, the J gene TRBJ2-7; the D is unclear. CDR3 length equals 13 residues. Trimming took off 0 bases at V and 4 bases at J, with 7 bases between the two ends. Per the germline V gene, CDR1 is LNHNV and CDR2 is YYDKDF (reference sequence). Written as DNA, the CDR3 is TGTGCCACCAGCAGAGATAACTCGTACGAGCAGTACTTC. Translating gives CATSRDNSYEQYF.

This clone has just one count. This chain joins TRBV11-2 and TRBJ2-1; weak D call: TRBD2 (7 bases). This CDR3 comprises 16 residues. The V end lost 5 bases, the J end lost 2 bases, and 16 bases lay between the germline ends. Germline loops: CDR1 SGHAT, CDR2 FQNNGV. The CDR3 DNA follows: TGTGCCAGCAGCCCAGGTCGGGGGGCCCCCTACAATGAGCAGTTCTTC. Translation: CASSPGRGAPYNEQFF.

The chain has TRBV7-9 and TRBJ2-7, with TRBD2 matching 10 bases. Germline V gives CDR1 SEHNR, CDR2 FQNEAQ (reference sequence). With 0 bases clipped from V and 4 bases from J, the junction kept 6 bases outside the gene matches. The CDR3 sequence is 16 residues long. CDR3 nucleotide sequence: TGTGCCAGCAGCTTAGCATCGCTAGCGGGAGCATACGAGCAGTACTTC. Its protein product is CASSLASLAGAYEQYF.

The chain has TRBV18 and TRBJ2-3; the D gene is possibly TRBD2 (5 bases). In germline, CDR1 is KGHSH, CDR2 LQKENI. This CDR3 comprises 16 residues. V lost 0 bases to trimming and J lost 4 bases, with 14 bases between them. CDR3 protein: CASSPPLGSRADTQYF. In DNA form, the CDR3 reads TGTGCCAGCTCACCACCCTTAGGGAGTAGGGCAGATACGCAGTATTTT.

The CDR3 nucleotides are TGTGCCAGCAGCTTAGCAAGTAGCGGGGGGGCCGATGAGCAGTTCTTC. Translated: CASSLASSGGADEQFF. This chain links TRBV7-6 with TRBJ2-1; 11 positions match TRBD2. CDR1 SGHVS and CDR2 FNYEAQ come from the germline V gene. The junction had 6 bases not matched to a gene; V was cut back by 0 bases and J by 8 bases. This CDR3 has 16 residues.

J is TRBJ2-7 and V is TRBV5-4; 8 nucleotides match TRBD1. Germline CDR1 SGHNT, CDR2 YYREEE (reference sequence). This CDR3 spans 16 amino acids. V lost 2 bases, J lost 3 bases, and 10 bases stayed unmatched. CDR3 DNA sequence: TGTGCCAGCAGCTTTAGGCAGGCAGGGGGCCTCTACGAGCAGTACTTC. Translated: CASSFRQAGGLYEQYF.

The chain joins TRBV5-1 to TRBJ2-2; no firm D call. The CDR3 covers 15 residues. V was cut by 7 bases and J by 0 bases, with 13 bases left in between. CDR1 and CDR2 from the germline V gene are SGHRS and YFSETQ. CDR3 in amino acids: CASSSDTSNTGELFF. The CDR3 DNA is TGCGCCAGCTCATCCGACACTTCGAACACCGGGGAGCTGTTTTTT.

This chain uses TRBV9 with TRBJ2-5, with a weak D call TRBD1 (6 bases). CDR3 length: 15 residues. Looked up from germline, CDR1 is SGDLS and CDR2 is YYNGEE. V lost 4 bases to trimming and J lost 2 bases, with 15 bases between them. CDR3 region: CASSPQGQTQETQYF. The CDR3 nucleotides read TGTGCCAGCAGCCCCCAGGGGCAAACTCAAGAGACCCAGTACTTC.

The CDR3 sequence: CASSSPGTSSYEQYF. The DNA for the CDR3 is TGCGCCAGCAGTTCACCGGGGACTAGCAGCTACGAGCAGTACTTC. The chain is built from TRBV5-1 and TRBJ2-7, with 9 positions matching TRBD2. The trim removed 5 bases at V and 3 bases at J, leaving 9 bases unmatched. Germline CDR1 and CDR2: SGHRS and YFSETQ. The CDR3 has 15 amino acids.

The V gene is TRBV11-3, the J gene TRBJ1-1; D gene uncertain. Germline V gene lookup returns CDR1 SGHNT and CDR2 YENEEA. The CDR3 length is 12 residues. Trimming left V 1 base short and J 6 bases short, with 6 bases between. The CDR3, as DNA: TGTGCCAGCAGCTTAGCTCTCTCTGAAGCTTTCTTT. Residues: CASSLALSEAFF.

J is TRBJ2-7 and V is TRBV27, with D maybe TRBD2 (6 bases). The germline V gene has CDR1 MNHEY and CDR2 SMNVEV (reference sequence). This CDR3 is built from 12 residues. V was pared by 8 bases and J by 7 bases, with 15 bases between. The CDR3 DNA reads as TGTGCCAGCCGGCGGGGAATTTGGGAGCAGTACTTC. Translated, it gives CASRRGIWEQYF.

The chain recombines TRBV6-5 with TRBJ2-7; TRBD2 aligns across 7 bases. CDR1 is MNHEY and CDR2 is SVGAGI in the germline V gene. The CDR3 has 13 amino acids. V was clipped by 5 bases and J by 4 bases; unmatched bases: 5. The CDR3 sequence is CASSSPGGYEQYF. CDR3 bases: TGTGCCAGCAGTAGCCCCGGGGGGTACGAGCAGTACTTC.

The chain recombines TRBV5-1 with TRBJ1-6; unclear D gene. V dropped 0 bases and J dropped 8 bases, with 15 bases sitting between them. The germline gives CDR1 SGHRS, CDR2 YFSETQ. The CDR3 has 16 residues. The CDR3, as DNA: TGCGCCAGCAGCTTGGCCAGAGGTTTGGCGGATTCACCCCTCCACTTT. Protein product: CASSLARGLADSPLHF.

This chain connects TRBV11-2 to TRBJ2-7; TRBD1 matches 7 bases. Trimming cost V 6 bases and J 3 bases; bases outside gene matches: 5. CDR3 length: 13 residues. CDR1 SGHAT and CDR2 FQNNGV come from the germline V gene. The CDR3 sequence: CASSYDRVYEQYF. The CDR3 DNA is TGTGCCAGCAGTTACGACAGGGTCTACGAGCAGTACTTC. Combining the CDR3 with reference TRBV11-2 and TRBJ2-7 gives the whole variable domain EAGVAQSPRYKIIEKRQSVAFWCNPISGHATLYWYQQILGQGPKLLIQFQNNGVVDDSQLPKDRFSAERLKGVDSTLKIQPAKLEDSAVYLCASSYDRVYEQYFGPGTRLTVT.

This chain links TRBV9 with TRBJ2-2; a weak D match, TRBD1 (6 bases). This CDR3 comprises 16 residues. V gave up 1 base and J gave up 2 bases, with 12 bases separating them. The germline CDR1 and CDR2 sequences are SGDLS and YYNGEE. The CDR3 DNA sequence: TGTGCCAGCAGCGTACGGACAGACCTTAACACCGGGGAGCTGTTTTTT. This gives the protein CASSVRTDLNTGELFF.

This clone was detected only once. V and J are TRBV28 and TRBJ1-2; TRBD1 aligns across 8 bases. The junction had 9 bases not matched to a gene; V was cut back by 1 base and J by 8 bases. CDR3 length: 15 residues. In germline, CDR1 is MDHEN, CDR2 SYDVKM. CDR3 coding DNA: TGTGCCAGCAGTTTATCAGGGGGCGCTTTCAGCGGCTACACCTTC. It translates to CASSLSGGAFSGYTF.